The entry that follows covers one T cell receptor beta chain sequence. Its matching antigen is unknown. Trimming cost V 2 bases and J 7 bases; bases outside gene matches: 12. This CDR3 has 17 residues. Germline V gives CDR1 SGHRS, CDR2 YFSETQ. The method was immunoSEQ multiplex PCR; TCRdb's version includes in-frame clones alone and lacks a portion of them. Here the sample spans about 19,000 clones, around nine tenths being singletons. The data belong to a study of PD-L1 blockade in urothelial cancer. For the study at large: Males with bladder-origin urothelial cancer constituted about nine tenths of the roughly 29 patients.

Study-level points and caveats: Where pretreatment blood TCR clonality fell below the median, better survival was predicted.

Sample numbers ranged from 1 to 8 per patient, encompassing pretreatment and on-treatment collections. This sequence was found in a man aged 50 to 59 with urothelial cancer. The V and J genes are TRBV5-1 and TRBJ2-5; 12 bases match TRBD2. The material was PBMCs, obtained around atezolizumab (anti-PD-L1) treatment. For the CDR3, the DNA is TGCGCCAGCAGCTTAGGCCCCCGGACTAGCGGGGAAGGGACCCAGTACTTC. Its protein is CASSLGPRTSGEGTQYF.